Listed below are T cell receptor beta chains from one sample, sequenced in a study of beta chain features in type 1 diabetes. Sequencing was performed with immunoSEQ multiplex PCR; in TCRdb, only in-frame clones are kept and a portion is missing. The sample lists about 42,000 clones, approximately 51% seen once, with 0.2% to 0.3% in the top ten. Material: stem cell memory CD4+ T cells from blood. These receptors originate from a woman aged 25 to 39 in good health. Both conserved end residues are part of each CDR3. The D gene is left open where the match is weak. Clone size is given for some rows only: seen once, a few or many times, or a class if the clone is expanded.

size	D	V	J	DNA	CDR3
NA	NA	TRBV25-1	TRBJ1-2	TGTGCCAGCAGTGGACAGTTCTATGGCTACACCTTC	CASSGQFYGYTF
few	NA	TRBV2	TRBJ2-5	TGTGCCGGAACAGGTCTACAAGAGACCCAGTACTTC	CAGTGLQETQYF
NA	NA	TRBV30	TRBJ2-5	TGTGCCTGGAGTGTCGACTGGCAAGAGACCCAGTACTTC	CAWSVDWQETQYF
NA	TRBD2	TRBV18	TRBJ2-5	TGTGCCAGCTCACCAGCTAGCGGGTCCTGGCAAGAGACCCAGTACTTC	CASSPASGSWQETQYF
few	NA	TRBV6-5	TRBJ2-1	TGTGCCAGCAGTTACGTTGTCACTACCTCCTACAATGAGCAGTTCTTC	CASSYVVTTSYNEQFF
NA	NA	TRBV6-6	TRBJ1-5	TGTGCCAGTTTAAAAGGAGAAGGTCAGCCCCAGCATTTT	CASLKGEGQPQHF
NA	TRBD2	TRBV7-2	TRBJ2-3	TGTGCCAGCAGCGCGGCTAGCGGGGGAGGGTTCGCAGATACGCAGTATTTT	CASSAASGGGFADTQYF
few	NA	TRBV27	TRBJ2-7	TGTGCCAGCAGTTTCCGTGTGGGGACACTCAACGAGCAGTACTTC	CASSFRVGTLNEQYF
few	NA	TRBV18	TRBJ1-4	TGTGCCAGCTCACCACCGGTCGGGGATGAAAAACTGTTTTTT	CASSPPVGDEKLFF
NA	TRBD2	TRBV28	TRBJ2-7	TGTGCCAGCATCCCGGCGGGACTAGCGGGTAGGGAGCAGTACTTC	CASIPAGLAGREQYF
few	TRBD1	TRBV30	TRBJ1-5	TGTGCCTGGAGTGGAGACAGGGGCAATCAGCCCCAGCATTTT	CAWSGDRGNQPQHF